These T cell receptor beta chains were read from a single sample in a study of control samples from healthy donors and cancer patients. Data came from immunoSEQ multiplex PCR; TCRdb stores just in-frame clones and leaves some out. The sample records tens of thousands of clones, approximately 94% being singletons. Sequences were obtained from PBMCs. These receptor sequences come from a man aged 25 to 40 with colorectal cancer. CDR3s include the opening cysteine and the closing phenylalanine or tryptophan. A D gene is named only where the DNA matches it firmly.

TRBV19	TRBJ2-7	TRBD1	CASSAPGQGKDEQYF	TGTGCCAGTAGCGCCCCGGGACAGGGGAAAGACGAGCAGTACTTC
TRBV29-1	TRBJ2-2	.	CSATDTGELFF	TGCAGCGCTACAGACACCGGGGAGCTGTTTTTT
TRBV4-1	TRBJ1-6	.	CASSQIWPEGGSYNSPLHF	TGCGCCAGCAGCCAAATTTGGCCAGAGGGGGGGTCCTATAATTCACCCCTCCACTTT
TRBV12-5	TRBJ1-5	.	CASGSDSFSNQPQHF	TGTGCTAGTGGATCGGACAGTTTTAGCAATCAGCCCCAGCATTTT
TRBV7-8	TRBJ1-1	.	CASSQTGGPNTEAFF	TGTGCCAGCAGCCAAACCGGGGGGCCGAACACTGAAGCTTTCTTT
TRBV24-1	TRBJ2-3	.	CATSDLRTSTDTQYF	TGTGCCACCAGTGATTTGAGGACCTCCACAGATACGCAGTATTTT
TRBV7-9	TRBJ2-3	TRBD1	CASTRQGVTDTQYF	TGTGCCAGCACAAGACAGGGGGTCACAGATACGCAGTATTTT
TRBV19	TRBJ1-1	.	CASSIGFGILGTEAFF	TGTGCCAGTAGTATTGGCTTTGGCATCCTGGGCACTGAAGCTTTCTTT
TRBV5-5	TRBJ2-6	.	CASSLGWSSGANVLTF	TGTGCCAGCAGCTTGGGGTGGTCGTCTGGGGCCAACGTCCTGACTTTC
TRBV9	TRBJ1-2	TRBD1	CASSRQGTGNYGYTF	TGTGCCAGCAGTCGACAGGGGACGGGGAACTATGGCTACACCTTC
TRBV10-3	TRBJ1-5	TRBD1	CAIARTGGGQPQHF	TGTGCCATTGCCCGGACAGGGGGCGGTCAGCCCCAGCATTTT
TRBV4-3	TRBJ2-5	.	CASSQFHREETQYF	TGCGCCAGCAGCCAATTTCACAGGGAAGAGACCCAGTACTTC
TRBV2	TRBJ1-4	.	CASNPEGRSSEKLFF	TGTGCCAGCAATCCAGAGGGGAGGTCAAGTGAAAAACTGTTTTTT
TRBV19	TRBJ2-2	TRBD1	CASSTTTGGGPGELFF	TGTGCCAGTAGTACGACTACAGGGGGCGGGCCCGGGGAGCTGTTTTTT
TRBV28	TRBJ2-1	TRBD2	CASSLLLAGGYNEQFF	TGTGCCAGCAGTTTACTATTAGCGGGGGGGTACAATGAGCAGTTCTTC
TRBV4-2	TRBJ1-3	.	CASSQYPGNSGNTIYF	TGTGCCAGCAGCCAATATCCAGGGAACTCTGGAAACACCATATATTTT
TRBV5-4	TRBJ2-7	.	CASTLPRPVYEQYF	TGTGCCAGCACCCTCCCCCGACCCGTTTACGAGCAGTACTTC